These 2 T cell receptor beta chains were sequenced from one sample in a study of cytomegalovirus exposure and HLA in healthy donors. Both 60 Vbeta primers and 13 Jbeta primers went into the PCR. Produced via immunoSEQ multiplex PCR; TCRdb's table is partial and in-frame only. The repertoire holds roughly 190,000 clones, around 86% seen once, with 1.5% to 2% in the top ten. Sequencing used PBMCs. The receptors were gathered from a woman under 30 in good health and CMV-seronegative.

The chain links TRBV30 to TRBJ2-7; weak D call: TRBD2 (6 bases). With 2 bases removed from V and 5 bases from J, the gap between germline ends came to 16 bases. CDR1 and CDR2 from the germline V gene are GTSNPN and SVGIG (reference sequence). CDR3 length equals 14 residues. CDR3: CAWSPRGWSDEQYF. In nucleotides, the CDR3 is TGTGCCTGGAGTCCCCGGGGGTGGTCAGACGAGCAGTACTTC.

The rearrangement joins TRBV10-3 to TRBJ2-5; D gene ambiguous. Germline loops: CDR1 ENHRY, CDR2 SYGVKD. Trimming shortened V by 0 bases and J by 3 bases, and 5 bases separated the two germline ends. The CDR3 is made up of 13 amino acids. For the CDR3, the DNA is TGTGCCATCAGTGAGTCCCGGGAAGAGACCCAGTACTTC. The encoded protein is CAISESREETQYF.